This T cell receptor beta chain stems from a study of cytomegalovirus exposure and HLA in healthy donors. Researchers ran the PCR with 60 Vbeta and 13 Jbeta primers. Some clones are missing from TCRdb's copy, which holds only in-frame ones; the method was immunoSEQ multiplex PCR. In the table there are under 150,000 clones, over 70% of which are singletons. From germline, CDR1 is MGHDK and CDR2 SYGVNS. Trimming cost V 3 bases and J 5 bases; bases outside gene matches: 5. CDR3 length equals 15 residues. Study conclusions and caveats: A later analysis showed TCR association rates differing by HLA locus, peaking at DRB1 and lowest at HLA-C. An analysis was carried out later, and it reportedly showed fewer N-insertions in an Asian-associated ancestry cluster than the approximately 700-donor mean. Sequencing depth roughly uniform across donors was assumed in presence/absence analyses.

A remark on this clone: What it binds is not known.

The sequencing sample was made of PBMCs. The genes are TRBV25-1 and TRBJ1-1; 11 bases are shared with TRBD1. This sequence was found in a male donor in good health and CMV-seronegative. CDR3 sequence: CASSEGGTGGTEAFF. DNA of the CDR3: TGTGCCAGCAGTGAGGGGGGGACAGGGGGGACTGAAGCTTTCTTT.